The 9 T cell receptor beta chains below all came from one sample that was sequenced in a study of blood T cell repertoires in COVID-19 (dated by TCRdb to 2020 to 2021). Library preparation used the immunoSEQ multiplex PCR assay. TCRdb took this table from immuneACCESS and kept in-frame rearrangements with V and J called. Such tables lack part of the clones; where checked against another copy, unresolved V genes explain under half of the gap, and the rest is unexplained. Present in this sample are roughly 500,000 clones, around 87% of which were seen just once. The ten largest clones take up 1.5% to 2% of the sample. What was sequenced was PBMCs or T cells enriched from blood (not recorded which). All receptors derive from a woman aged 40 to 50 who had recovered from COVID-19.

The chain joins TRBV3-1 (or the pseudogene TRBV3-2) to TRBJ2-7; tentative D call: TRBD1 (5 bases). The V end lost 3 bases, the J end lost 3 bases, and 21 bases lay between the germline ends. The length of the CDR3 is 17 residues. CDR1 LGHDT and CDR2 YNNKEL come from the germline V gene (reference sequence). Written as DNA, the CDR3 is TGTGCCAGCAGCCATCGAAAAGGGGCAGGCGACCGCTACGAGCAGTACTTC. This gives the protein CASSHRKGAGDRYEQYF.

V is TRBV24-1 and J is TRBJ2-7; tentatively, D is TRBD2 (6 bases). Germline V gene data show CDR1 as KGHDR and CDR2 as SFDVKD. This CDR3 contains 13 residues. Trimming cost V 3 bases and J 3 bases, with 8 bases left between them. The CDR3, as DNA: TGTGCCACCAGTGATCCGACTAGCTACGAGCAGTACTTC. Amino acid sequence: CATSDPTSYEQYF.

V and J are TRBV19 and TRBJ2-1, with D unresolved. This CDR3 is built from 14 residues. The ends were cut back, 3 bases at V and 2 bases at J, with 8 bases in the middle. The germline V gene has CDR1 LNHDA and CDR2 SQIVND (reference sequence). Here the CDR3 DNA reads TGTGCCAGTAGTATTGCGGTAGCCTACAATGAGCAGTTCTTC. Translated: CASSIAVAYNEQFF.

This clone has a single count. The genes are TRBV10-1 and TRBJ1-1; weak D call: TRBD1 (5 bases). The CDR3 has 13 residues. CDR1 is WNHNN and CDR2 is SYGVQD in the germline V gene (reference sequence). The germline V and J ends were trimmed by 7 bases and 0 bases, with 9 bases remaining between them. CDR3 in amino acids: CASKSDMNTEAFF. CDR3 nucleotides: TGCGCCAGCAAATCGGACATGAACACTGAAGCTTTCTTT.

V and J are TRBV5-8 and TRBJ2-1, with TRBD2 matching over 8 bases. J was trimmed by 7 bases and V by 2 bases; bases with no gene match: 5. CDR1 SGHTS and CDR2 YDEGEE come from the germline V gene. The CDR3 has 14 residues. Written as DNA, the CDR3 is TGTGCCAGCAGCTTAAGAGAGCGGGAGAATGAGCAGTTCTTC. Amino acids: CASSLRERENEQFF.

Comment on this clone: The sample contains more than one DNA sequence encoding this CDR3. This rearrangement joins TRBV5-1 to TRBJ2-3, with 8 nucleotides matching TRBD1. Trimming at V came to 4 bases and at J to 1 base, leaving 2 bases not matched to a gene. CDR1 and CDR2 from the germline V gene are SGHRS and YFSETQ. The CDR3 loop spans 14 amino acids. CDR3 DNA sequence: TGCGCCAGCAGCACGGGACAGGGCACAGATACGCAGTATTTT. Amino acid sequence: CASSTGQGTDTQYF.

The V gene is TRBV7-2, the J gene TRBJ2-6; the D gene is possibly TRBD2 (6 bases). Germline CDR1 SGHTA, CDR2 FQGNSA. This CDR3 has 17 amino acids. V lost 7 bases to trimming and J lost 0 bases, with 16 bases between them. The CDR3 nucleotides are TGTGCCAGCATCCAGGGCGGGATGACCTCTGGGGCCAACGTCCTGACTTTC. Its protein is CASIQGGMTSGANVLTF.

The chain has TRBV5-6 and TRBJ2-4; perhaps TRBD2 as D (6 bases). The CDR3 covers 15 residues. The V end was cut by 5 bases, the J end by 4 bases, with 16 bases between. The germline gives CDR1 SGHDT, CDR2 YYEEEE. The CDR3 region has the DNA TGTGCCAGCAGTTGGGGCGGGGAAGGAAAAAACATTCAGTACTTC. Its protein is CASSWGGEGKNIQYF.

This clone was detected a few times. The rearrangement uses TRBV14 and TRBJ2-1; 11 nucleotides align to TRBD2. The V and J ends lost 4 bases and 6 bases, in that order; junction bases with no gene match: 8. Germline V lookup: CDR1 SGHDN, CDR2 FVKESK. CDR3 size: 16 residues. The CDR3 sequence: CASSLRLAGGPNEQFF. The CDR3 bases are TGTGCCAGCAGCCTTCGTCTAGCGGGAGGTCCCAATGAGCAGTTCTTC.